Listed below are T cell receptor beta chains from one sample, sequenced in a study of T cell responses to AZD1222 COVID-19 vaccine. Using immunoSEQ multiplex PCR, the repertoire was profiled, and TCRdb retains in-frame clones only, with some absent. The data contain some 80,000 clones, 88% of them singletons. Sequencing was performed on peripheral blood, taken 28 days after the second dose of the MenACWY control vaccine. All receptors derive from an adult who received the MenACWY meningococcal vaccine as a control. The CDR3 runs from the conserved cysteine through the conserved F or W. Fields, in order: J gene, D gene, clone size, V gene, CDR3 protein, CDR3 DNA. The D gene is left open where the match is weak. Clone size is stated in some rows and not others, as once, few, many or a class when expanded.

j_call: TRBJ2-3; d_call: TRBD2; clone_size: .; v_call: TRBV7-2; cdr3_aa: CASSITSGGGTDTQYF; cdr3_nt: TGTGCCAGCAGCATTACTAGCGGGGGTGGCACAGATACGCAGTATTTT
j_call: TRBJ1-1; d_call: .; clone_size: once; v_call: TRBV5-1; cdr3_aa: CASSNGDRLGDAFF; cdr3_nt: TGCGCCAGCAGCAATGGAGACAGGTTGGGGGATGCTTTCTTT
j_call: TRBJ2-7; d_call: .; clone_size: .; v_call: TRBV29-1; cdr3_aa: CSVVAEAYEQYF; cdr3_nt: TGCAGCGTTGTAGCAGAAGCCTACGAGCAGTACTTC
j_call: TRBJ2-7; d_call: .; clone_size: .; v_call: TRBV7-2; cdr3_aa: CASSLVSGGSQGEQYF; cdr3_nt: TGTGCCAGCAGCTTAGTGTCAGGGGGGTCCCAGGGAGAGCAGTACTTC
j_call: TRBJ1-1; d_call: .; clone_size: .; v_call: TRBV4-3; cdr3_aa: CASSQDPGHTEAFF; cdr3_nt: TGCGCCAGCAGCCAAGATCCGGGGCACACTGAAGCTTTCTTT
j_call: TRBJ1-1; d_call: .; clone_size: .; v_call: TRBV2; cdr3_aa: CASSEAGITEAFF; cdr3_nt: TGTGCCAGCAGTGAAGCGGGGATCACTGAAGCTTTCTTT
j_call: TRBJ1-2; d_call: .; clone_size: .; v_call: TRBV18; cdr3_aa: CASSPGPPNYGYTF; cdr3_nt: TGTGCCAGCTCACCAGGCCCTCCTAACTATGGCTACACCTTC
j_call: TRBJ1-6; d_call: .; clone_size: few; v_call: TRBV28; cdr3_aa: CASSLPSNSPLHF; cdr3_nt: TGTGCCAGCAGTTTACCGTCCAATTCACCCCTCCACTTT
j_call: TRBJ2-1; d_call: TRBD2; clone_size: .; v_call: TRBV7-2; cdr3_aa: CASSFRLAGGTYYNEQFF; cdr3_nt: TGTGCCAGCAGCTTCAGACTAGCGGGGGGCACTTACTACAATGAGCAGTTCTTC
j_call: TRBJ1-6; d_call: .; clone_size: few; v_call: TRBV7-8; cdr3_aa: CASSLEQNYNSPLHF; cdr3_nt: TGTGCCAGCAGCTTAGAGCAGAATTATAATTCACCCCTCCACTTT
j_call: TRBJ2-3; d_call: TRBD2; clone_size: medium-sized; v_call: TRBV12-3/TRBV12-4; cdr3_aa: CASRDLAGDTQYF; cdr3_nt: TGTGCCAGCAGAGACCTAGCGGGTGATACGCAGTATTTT
j_call: TRBJ2-1; d_call: .; clone_size: .; v_call: TRBV7-2; cdr3_aa: CASSYGAGTDEQFF; cdr3_nt: TGTGCCAGCAGCTATGGGGCCGGTACGGATGAGCAGTTCTTC
j_call: TRBJ1-1; d_call: TRBD1; clone_size: .; v_call: TRBV18; cdr3_aa: CASSRDRAETEAFF; cdr3_nt: TGTGCCAGCTCACGGGACAGGGCAGAAACTGAAGCTTTCTTT
j_call: TRBJ1-1; d_call: .; clone_size: .; v_call: TRBV6-5; cdr3_aa: CASSYGQFMNTEAFF; cdr3_nt: TGTGCCAGCAGTTACGGGCAATTCATGAACACTGAAGCTTTCTTT
j_call: TRBJ2-5; d_call: TRBD1; clone_size: .; v_call: TRBV9; cdr3_aa: CASSPRQGDQETQYF; cdr3_nt: TGTGCCAGCAGCCCACGACAGGGTGACCAAGAGACCCAGTACTTC
j_call: TRBJ2-7; d_call: TRBD2; clone_size: medium-sized; v_call: TRBV7-9; cdr3_aa: CASSALTSREQYF; cdr3_nt: TGTGCCAGCAGCGCCCTGACTAGCCGCGAGCAGTACTTC
j_call: TRBJ1-1; d_call: .; clone_size: .; v_call: TRBV6-1; cdr3_aa: CASSEASPGMNTEAFF; cdr3_nt: TGTGCCAGCAGTGAAGCTTCCCCGGGAATGAACACTGAAGCTTTCTTT
j_call: TRBJ2-7; d_call: .; clone_size: .; v_call: TRBV10-3; cdr3_aa: CAISESSEGRSEQYF; cdr3_nt: TGTGCCATCAGTGAGTCGAGTGAGGGGAGGAGCGAGCAGTACTTC
j_call: TRBJ1-1; d_call: .; clone_size: .; v_call: TRBV3-1/TRBV3-2; cdr3_aa: CASTEAGKNTEAFF; cdr3_nt: TGTGCCAGCACAGAGGCAGGGAAGAACACTGAAGCTTTCTTT
j_call: TRBJ2-3; d_call: .; clone_size: .; v_call: TRBV5-1; cdr3_aa: CASSLAPWRATDTQYF; cdr3_nt: TGCGCCAGCAGCTTGGCTCCTTGGAGGGCCACAGATACGCAGTATTTT
j_call: TRBJ1-5; d_call: .; clone_size: once; v_call: TRBV7-3; cdr3_aa: CASSLAVGQPQHF; cdr3_nt: TGTGCCAGCAGCTTAGCCGTGGGTCAGCCCCAGCATTTT
j_call: TRBJ2-3; d_call: TRBD2; clone_size: .; v_call: TRBV4-2; cdr3_aa: CASSLRTSGGKTDTQYF; cdr3_nt: TGTGCCAGCAGCTTACGGACTAGCGGGGGGAAGACAGATACGCAGTATTTT
j_call: TRBJ2-7; d_call: .; clone_size: .; v_call: TRBV30; cdr3_aa: CAWRGVPYEQYF; cdr3_nt: TGTGCCTGGAGGGGTGTCCCCTACGAGCAGTACTTC
j_call: TRBJ1-1; d_call: .; clone_size: .; v_call: TRBV19; cdr3_aa: CASSATGRETEAFF; cdr3_nt: TGTGCCAGTAGTGCGACGGGACGAGAGACTGAAGCTTTCTTT
j_call: TRBJ2-2; d_call: .; clone_size: .; v_call: TRBV19; cdr3_aa: CASSPTKTGNTGELFF; cdr3_nt: TGTGCCAGTAGTCCTACAAAGACAGGGAACACCGGGGAGCTGTTTTTT
j_call: TRBJ2-2; d_call: TRBD1; clone_size: once; v_call: TRBV10-1; cdr3_aa: CASPDRGRTGELFF; cdr3_nt: TGCGCCAGCCCAGACAGGGGGCGCACCGGGGAGCTGTTTTTT
j_call: TRBJ1-2; d_call: TRBD1; clone_size: few; v_call: TRBV5-5; cdr3_aa: CASSLSLQGGNGYTF; cdr3_nt: TGTGCCAGCAGCTTGTCCCTTCAGGGGGGCAATGGCTACACCTTC
j_call: TRBJ1-1; d_call: .; clone_size: .; v_call: TRBV7-8; cdr3_aa: CASSLAPGGTSEAFF; cdr3_nt: TGTGCCAGCAGCTTAGCGCCGGGCGGAACGAGTGAAGCTTTCTTT
j_call: TRBJ2-2; d_call: TRBD1; clone_size: .; v_call: TRBV5-1; cdr3_aa: CASSLVGTGNTGELFF; cdr3_nt: TGCGCCAGCAGCTTGGTTGGGACAGGAAACACCGGGGAGCTGTTTTTT
j_call: TRBJ1-5; d_call: .; clone_size: .; v_call: TRBV27; cdr3_aa: CASSPGTTSNQPQHF; cdr3_nt: TGTGCCAGCAGTCCCGGGACAACGAGCAATCAGCCCCAGCATTTT
j_call: TRBJ2-2; d_call: TRBD1; clone_size: .; v_call: TRBV6-2/TRBV6-3; cdr3_aa: CASSRTGVATGELFF; cdr3_nt: TGTGCCAGCAGTCGGACAGGGGTGGCCACCGGGGAGCTGTTTTTT
j_call: TRBJ1-2; d_call: .; clone_size: .; v_call: TRBV6-2/TRBV6-3; cdr3_aa: CASSYVTERTGYTF; cdr3_nt: TGTGCCAGCAGTTACGTCACAGAGCGGACTGGCTACACCTTC
j_call: TRBJ1-1; d_call: .; clone_size: .; v_call: TRBV5-1; cdr3_aa: CASGTGRTEAFF; cdr3_nt: TGCGCCAGCGGAACAGGGCGTACTGAAGCTTTCTTT
j_call: TRBJ1-2; d_call: TRBD1; clone_size: .; v_call: TRBV2; cdr3_aa: CASSETGAVGYTF; cdr3_nt: TGTGCCAGCAGTGAAACAGGGGCGGTTGGCTACACCTTC
j_call: TRBJ1-2; d_call: .; clone_size: .; v_call: TRBV2; cdr3_aa: CASSGRDNYGYTF; cdr3_nt: TGTGCCAGCAGTGGAAGGGATAACTATGGCTACACCTTC
j_call: TRBJ1-1; d_call: .; clone_size: .; v_call: TRBV14; cdr3_aa: CASSQDRSQERGEAFF; cdr3_nt: TGTGCCAGCAGCCAAGATCGCTCGCAAGAAAGGGGTGAAGCTTTCTTT
j_call: TRBJ1-6; d_call: TRBD1; clone_size: .; v_call: TRBV19; cdr3_aa: CASAQGALAWDSPLHF; cdr3_nt: TGTGCCAGTGCCCAGGGGGCGTTGGCATGGGATTCACCCCTCCACTTT
j_call: TRBJ2-1; d_call: .; clone_size: once; v_call: TRBV11-2; cdr3_aa: CASSFTGLRDNEQFF; cdr3_nt: TGTGCCAGCAGCTTTACAGGGTTGAGGGACAATGAGCAGTTCTTC
j_call: TRBJ1-1; d_call: TRBD1; clone_size: .; v_call: TRBV6-6; cdr3_aa: CASSQMTGLGRNTEAFF; cdr3_nt: TGTGCCAGCAGTCAAATGACAGGGCTCGGACGAAACACTGAAGCTTTCTTT
j_call: TRBJ2-1; d_call: TRBD2; clone_size: once; v_call: TRBV29-1; cdr3_aa: CSVVSGGAGEQFF; cdr3_nt: TGCAGCGTTGTAAGCGGGGGGGCAGGGGAGCAGTTCTTC
j_call: TRBJ1-5; d_call: .; clone_size: once; v_call: TRBV4-3; cdr3_aa: CASSQDLGGGQPQHF; cdr3_nt: TGCGCCAGCAGCCAAGATCTGGGAGGGGGACAGCCCCAGCATTTT
j_call: TRBJ1-5; d_call: TRBD1; clone_size: many; v_call: TRBV25-1; cdr3_aa: CASSSGTGIQPQHF; cdr3_nt: TGTGCCAGCAGTTCCGGGACAGGGATTCAGCCCCAGCATTTT
j_call: TRBJ1-2; d_call: TRBD1; clone_size: .; v_call: TRBV3-1/TRBV3-2; cdr3_aa: CASSYRTGDGYTF; cdr3_nt: TGTGCCAGCAGCTACAGGACAGGGGATGGCTACACCTTC
j_call: TRBJ1-1; d_call: .; clone_size: .; v_call: TRBV5-6; cdr3_aa: CASSLVDQRIEAFF; cdr3_nt: TGTGCCAGCAGCTTGGTCGATCAGAGAATTGAAGCTTTCTTT
j_call: TRBJ1-6; d_call: .; clone_size: .; v_call: TRBV11-1; cdr3_aa: CASSSRGNNSPLHF; cdr3_nt: TGTGCCAGCAGCTCCAGGGGAAATAATTCACCCCTCCACTTT
j_call: TRBJ1-1; d_call: .; clone_size: .; v_call: TRBV3-1/TRBV3-2; cdr3_aa: CASSQTVNTEAFF; cdr3_nt: TGTGCCAGCAGCCAAACGGTGAACACTGAAGCTTTCTTT
j_call: TRBJ1-1; d_call: .; clone_size: .; v_call: TRBV12-3/TRBV12-4; cdr3_aa: CASSSIQQEAFF; cdr3_nt: TGTGCCAGCAGTTCCATCCAGCAAGAAGCTTTCTTT
j_call: TRBJ1-6; d_call: .; clone_size: .; v_call: TRBV28; cdr3_aa: CASSPRDRYYNSPLHF; cdr3_nt: TGTGCCAGCAGTCCACGCGACAGGTACTATAATTCACCCCTCCACTTT
j_call: TRBJ1-2; d_call: TRBD1; clone_size: .; v_call: TRBV4-2; cdr3_aa: CASSQGFGEGAGGYTF; cdr3_nt: TGTGCCAGCAGCCAAGGGTTTGGTGAGGGGGCCGGGGGCTACACCTTC
j_call: TRBJ1-1; d_call: .; clone_size: .; v_call: TRBV4-1; cdr3_aa: CASSLSLRIGAFF; cdr3_nt: TGCGCCAGCAGCTTATCCCTCAGGATAGGAGCTTTCTTT
j_call: TRBJ2-2; d_call: .; clone_size: .; v_call: TRBV5-1; cdr3_aa: CASSLWDQGPGELFF; cdr3_nt: TGCGCCAGCAGCTTGTGGGACCAAGGACCCGGGGAGCTGTTTTTT